Below, 30 T cell receptor beta chains from the same sample are listed, as sequenced in a study of OX40 agonist ivuxolimab in advanced cancers. Assay used: immunoSEQ multiplex PCR; TCRdb lists only in-frame clones, some missing. The sample has 65,000 or so clones, 87% seen once. Sequencing was performed on CD4+ or CD8+ T cells sorted from blood, taken in a trial of the OX40 agonist ivuxolimab. These receptors all come from an adult with an advanced solid tumor such as melanoma, head and neck, liver or kidney cancer.

In the case of this clone: A read error may produce the germline difference seen at one junction end. The rearrangement uses TRBV5-4 and TRBJ1-1, with a tentative D call TRBD1 (5 bases). The CDR3 sequence is 14 residues long. The germline CDR1 and CDR2 sequences are SGHNT and YYREEE (reference sequence). The CDR3 here is CASSLQGLKTEAFF. CDR3 DNA: TGTGCCAGCAGCTTGCAGGGCCTGAAGACTGAAGCTTTCTTT.

The CDR3 DNA follows: TGTGCCACGGGACGGAACACCGGGGAGCTGTTTTTT. This codes for CATGRNTGELFF. The genes are TRBV7-3 and TRBJ2-2, with D perhaps assigned TRBD1 or TRBD2 (5 bases each). CDR3 length: 12 residues. Germline V gene lookup returns CDR1 SGHTA and CDR2 FQGTGA. V dropped 10 bases and J dropped 1 base, with 7 bases sitting between them.

This clone was seen just once. The chain joins TRBV5-5 to TRBJ2-3, with D uncertain. The CDR3 is 15 residues long. V was clipped by 0 bases and J by 5 bases, with 13 bases between them. Germline-derived CDR1 and CDR2 are SGHKS and YYEKEE (reference sequence). CDR3 sequence reads: CASSLVVAARDTQYF. The CDR3 DNA reads TGTGCCAGCAGCTTGGTGGTGGCTGCACGAGATACGCAGTATTTT.

The V and J genes are TRBV6-1 and TRBJ2-5; the match to TRBD2 covers 10 bases. With 9 bases clipped from V and 4 bases from J, the junction kept 8 bases outside the gene matches. Germline V gene data show CDR1 as MNHNS and CDR2 as SASEGT. The CDR3 totals 14 residues. For the CDR3, the DNA is TGTGCCAGTGGGAGCGGGAGGGCGGGAGAGACCCAGTACTTC. It encodes CASGSGRAGETQYF.

A few counts support this clone. The chain is built from TRBV2 and TRBJ2-2; 7 positions agree with TRBD2. Germline-derived CDR1 and CDR2 are SNHLY and FYNNEI. The J segment lost 1 base and the V segment lost 8 bases, leaving 4 bases of the junction unmatched. The CDR3 loop spans 14 amino acids. CDR3 in DNA: TGTGCCAGCGGGGCTAGCGGGAACACCGGGGAGCTGTTTTTT. It encodes CASGASGNTGELFF.

This clone was found a few times. The chain has TRBV9 and TRBJ1-2; tentatively, D is TRBD1 (5 bases). The CDR3 extends over 13 amino acids. Trimming removed 0 bases at V and 8 bases at J, with 11 bases between. CDR1 is SGDLS, CDR2 YYNGEE, per germline. CDR3 DNA sequence: TGTGCCAGCAGCGTAGATTCGGGGCGAGGCTACACCTTC. Translated: CASSVDSGRGYTF.

The gene calls are TRBV6-1 and TRBJ1-2, with a tentative D call TRBD1 (6 bases). The V gene's germline CDR1 is MNHNS and CDR2 SASEGT. The CDR3 loop spans 17 amino acids. Trimming cost V 1 base and J 6 bases, with 21 bases left between them. The CDR3 sequence is CASSEEVRTKGENGYTF. The CDR3 region has the DNA TGTGCCAGCAGTGAAGAGGTTCGGACGAAGGGGGAGAATGGCTACACCTTC.

The genes are TRBV4-1 and TRBJ1-4, with no clear D. Trimming stripped 1 base from V and 6 bases from J, with 9 bases between. From germline, CDR1 is MGHRA and CDR2 YSYEKL. This CDR3 is 14 amino acids long. The CDR3 region is CASSQVARDEKLFF. In DNA form, the CDR3 reads TGCGCCAGCAGCCAAGTGGCCCGTGATGAAAAACTGTTTTTT.

The chain uses TRBV5-1 and TRBJ2-3, with D possibly being TRBD1 or TRBD2 (6 bases each). The length of the CDR3 is 15 residues. V shed 1 base and J shed 2 bases, with 11 bases lying between them. Germline lookup yields CDR1 SGHRS and CDR2 YFSETQ. The CDR3 DNA follows: TGCGCCAGCAGCTTGCGTGGGGGGCCCACAGATACGCAGTATTTT. Translating gives CASSLRGGPTDTQYF.

The chain joins TRBV5-1 to TRBJ2-3; 7 bases map to TRBD2. Germline V gene data show CDR1 as SGHRS and CDR2 as YFSETQ. V was pared by 0 bases and J by 0 bases, with 1 base of the junction left unmatched. The CDR3 runs 15 residues. The CDR3 sequence is CASSLAGGSTDTQYF. The CDR3 coding sequence is TGCGCCAGCAGCTTGGCGGGGGGAAGCACAGATACGCAGTATTTT.

The chain recombines TRBV6-5 with TRBJ2-1, with 8 bases that match TRBD2. V trimming: 0 bases; J trimming: 4 bases; junction bases outside the gene matches: 2. Germline CDR1 MNHEY, CDR2 SVGAGI. CDR3 length equals 15 residues. CDR3 nucleotide sequence: TGTGCCAGCAGTTACTCGGCTAGCGGGTACAATGAGCAGTTCTTC. It yields the protein CASSYSASGYNEQFF.

This sequence joins TRBV5-4 and TRBJ2-1; a possible D gene is TRBD2 (5 bases). V gave up 4 bases and J gave up 9 bases, with 14 bases separating them. The CDR3 has 13 residues. Germline CDR1 reads SGHNT; CDR2 reads YYREEE (reference sequence). CDR3 sequence reads: CASSPVLAGEQFF. The CDR3 bases are TGTGCCAGCAGCCCCGTTTTGGCGGGTGAGCAGTTCTTC.

The V and J genes are TRBV6-6 and TRBJ2-7; tentatively, D is TRBD1 or TRBD2 (5 bases each). V was shortened by 8 bases and J by 5 bases, with 16 bases between the two germline ends. From germline, CDR1 is MNHNY and CDR2 SVGAGI (reference sequence). The CDR3 runs to 13 residues. Here the CDR3 DNA reads TGTGCCAGCGGGGGATTTAGCGACCACGAGCAGTACTTC. This gives the protein CASGGFSDHEQYF.

The chain combines TRBV5-1 with TRBJ2-7; D gene unclear. The CDR3 is made up of 13 amino acids. V gave up 1 base and J gave up 3 bases, with 8 bases separating them. Germline values: CDR1 SGHRS, CDR2 YFSETQ. The CDR3, as DNA: TGCGCCAGCAGCTTGTCAGGTAACTACGAGCAGTACTTC. Its translation is CASSLSGNYEQYF.

CDR3 amino acids: CASSILSVAGQKNTEAFF. The CDR3 DNA is TGTGCCAGTAGTATCTTGTCAGTTGCGGGACAGAAAAACACTGAAGCTTTCTTT. The rearrangement joins TRBV19 to TRBJ1-1; 7 bases line up with TRBD1. The length of the CDR3 is 18 residues. Trimming cost V 3 bases and J 2 bases; bases outside gene matches: 15. Germline V gene data show CDR1 as LNHDA and CDR2 as SQIVND (reference sequence).

The chain employs TRBV25-1 and TRBJ2-1, with 10 bases that match TRBD2. Germline V gives CDR1 MGHDK, CDR2 SYGVNS. This CDR3 comprises 13 residues. Trimming cost V 7 bases and J 6 bases; bases outside gene matches: 3. CDR3 loop: CASMGLASNEQFF. The DNA of the CDR3 is TGTGCCAGCATGGGACTAGCGTCCAATGAGCAGTTCTTC.

This chain uses TRBV19 with TRBJ1-1; 9 bases are shared with TRBD1. Germline CDR1 LNHDA, CDR2 SQIVND (reference sequence). Unmatched junction bases numbered 6, after V lost 6 bases and J lost 7 bases. This CDR3 spans 13 amino acids. The chain's CDR3 is CASSPTGGLEAFF. The CDR3 DNA is TGTGCCAGTAGCCCCACAGGGGGCCTTGAAGCTTTCTTT.

The chain couples TRBV21-1 to TRBJ2-2. TRBV21-1 is given as a pseudogene. The CDR3 contains 14 residues. The CDR3 DNA reads as TGTGCCCCGCACACGGGGCGACGGTCCGGGGAGCTGTTTTTT. Amino acid sequence: CAPHTGRRSGELFF.

This clone has a handful of counts. V gene TRBV10-3 combines with J gene TRBJ2-2; D is possibly TRBD2 (5 bases). V lost 3 bases and J lost 0, with 11 bases in between. The CDR3 runs to 16 residues. Germline V gene data show CDR1 as ENHRY and CDR2 as SYGVKD. CDR3 sequence reads: CAISESGFANTGELFF. The DNA for the CDR3 is TGTGCCATCAGTGAATCGGGGTTCGCGAACACCGGGGAGCTGTTTTTT.

This sequence joins TRBV9 and TRBJ2-1; 10 nucleotides align to TRBD1. V shed 0 bases, J shed 6 bases, and the junction held 6 bases outside the gene matches. Per the germline V gene, CDR1 is SGDLS and CDR2 is YYNGEE. The CDR3 length is 16 residues. The CDR3 is CASSVGGTGEFNEQFF. The DNA for the CDR3 is TGTGCCAGCAGCGTAGGGGGGACAGGGGAGTTCAATGAGCAGTTCTTC.

This clone was seen just once. The J gene is TRBJ2-7, the V gene TRBV5-4, with TRBD1 matching over 10 bases. There are 15 residues in the CDR3. The germline CDR1 and CDR2 sequences are SGHNT and YYREEE (reference sequence). V lost 4 bases, J lost 7 bases, and 11 bases stayed unmatched. The CDR3: CASSIGTGALGEQYF. The CDR3 nucleotides read TGTGCCAGCAGCATCGGGACAGGGGCTTTAGGTGAGCAGTACTTC.

The V and J genes are TRBV5-4 and TRBJ1-2; a weak D match, TRBD1 (5 bases). Germline V gene data show CDR1 as SGHNT and CDR2 as YYREEE (reference sequence). This CDR3 has 13 residues. Trimming stripped 0 bases from V and 8 bases from J, with 11 bases between. This chain's CDR3 is CASSLGGFGGYTF. Written as DNA, the CDR3 is TGTGCCAGCAGCTTGGGGGGGTTCGGAGGCTACACCTTC.

The rearrangement uses TRBV5-5 and TRBJ2-6; D call uncertain. The V and J ends lost 4 bases and 0 bases respectively, with 14 bases between them. This CDR3 spans 17 amino acids. Looked up from germline, CDR1 is SGHKS and CDR2 is YYEKEE (reference sequence). The chain's CDR3 is CASSPVGPSSGANVLTF. The CDR3 coding sequence is TGTGCCAGCAGCCCTGTCGGCCCTAGCTCTGGGGCCAACGTCCTGACTTTC.

This chain joins TRBV10-1 and TRBJ1-1; tentatively, D is TRBD1 (5 bases). Looked up from germline, CDR1 is WNHNN and CDR2 is SYGVQD (reference sequence). The V and J ends lost 3 bases and 4 bases respectively, with 15 bases between them. This CDR3 region has 15 residues. The CDR3 loop is CASSDRQGGSTEAFF. For the CDR3, the DNA is TGCGCCAGCAGTGATCGGCAGGGCGGTAGCACTGAAGCTTTCTTT.

The V gene is TRBV29-1, the J gene TRBJ1-2; no reliable D call. Trimming cost V 7 bases and J 0 bases, with 18 bases left between them. Germline V lookup: CDR1 SQVTM, CDR2 ANQGSEA. The CDR3 covers 15 residues. The CDR3 region is CSAYGSQGPNYGYTF. Here the CDR3 DNA reads TGCAGCGCATATGGCTCCCAAGGCCCTAACTATGGCTACACCTTC.

J is TRBJ2-3 and V is TRBV6-5; TRBD1 aligns across 10 bases. The V and J ends lost 7 bases and 3 bases, in that order; junction bases with no gene match: 4. Germline V gives CDR1 MNHEY, CDR2 SVGAGI. CDR3 length equals 14 residues. CDR3 amino acids: CASTGTGATDTQYF. The CDR3 nucleotides are TGTGCCAGCACCGGGACAGGGGCAACAGATACGCAGTATTTT.

V gene TRBV7-8 combines with J gene TRBJ1-4, with D perhaps matching TRBD1 (6 bases). V lost 5 bases to trimming and J lost 6 bases, with 10 bases between them. CDR3 size: 13 residues. Per the germline V gene, CDR1 is SGHVS and CDR2 is FQNEAQ. The CDR3: CASSMWTDEKLFF. CDR3 sequence (DNA): TGTGCCAGCAGCATGTGGACAGATGAAAAACTGTTTTTT.

The table lists this clone with a count of one. The chain uses TRBV2 and TRBJ2-7, with unresolved D. Germline V gene sequence: CDR1 SNHLY, CDR2 FYNNEI. Trimming removed 0 bases from V and 3 bases from J, with 12 bases in between. The CDR3 runs 15 residues. The CDR3 protein is CASSEAGMVVYEQYF. The CDR3 DNA sequence: TGTGCCAGCAGTGAAGCAGGGATGGTGGTCTACGAGCAGTACTTC.

V gene TRBV19 combines with J gene TRBJ2-3; 11 nucleotides match TRBD2. Germline assignment: CDR1 LNHDA and CDR2 SQIVND (reference sequence). The CDR3 is made up of 18 amino acids. The V gene end was trimmed by 3 bases and the J gene end by 5 bases; junction bases not matched to a gene: 13. Written as DNA, the CDR3 is TGTGCCAGTAGTATGGGCCCACGTAATAGCGGGAGGGAAGATACGCAGTATTTT. Its translation: CASSMGPRNSGREDTQYF.

The V call is TRBV5-1, the J call TRBJ2-3; 10 nucleotides agree with TRBD2. After removal of 0 bases from V and 0 bases from J, the junction contained 4 bases not matched to a gene. Germline CDR1 and CDR2: SGHRS and YFSETQ. The CDR3 consists of 17 residues. CDR3 in DNA: TGCGCCAGCAGCTTGGTAGGACTAGCGGAAAGCACAGATACGCAGTATTTT. Encoded protein: CASSLVGLAESTDTQYF.